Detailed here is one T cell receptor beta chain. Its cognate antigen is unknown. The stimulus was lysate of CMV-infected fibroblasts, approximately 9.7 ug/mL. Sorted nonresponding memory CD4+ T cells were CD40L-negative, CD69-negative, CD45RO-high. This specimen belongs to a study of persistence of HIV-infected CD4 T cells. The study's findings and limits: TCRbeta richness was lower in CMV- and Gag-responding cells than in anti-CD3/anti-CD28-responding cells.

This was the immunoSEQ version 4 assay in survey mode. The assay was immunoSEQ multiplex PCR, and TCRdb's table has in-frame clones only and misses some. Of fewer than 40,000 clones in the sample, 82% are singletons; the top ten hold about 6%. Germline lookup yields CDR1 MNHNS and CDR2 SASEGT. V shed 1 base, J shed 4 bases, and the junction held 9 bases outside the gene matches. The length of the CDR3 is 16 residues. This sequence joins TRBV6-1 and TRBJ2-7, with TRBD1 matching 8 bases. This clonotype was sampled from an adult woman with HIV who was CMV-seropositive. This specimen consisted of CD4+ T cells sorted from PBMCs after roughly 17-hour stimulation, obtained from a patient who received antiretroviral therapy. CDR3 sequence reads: CASSEGDWTGLYEQYF. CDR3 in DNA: TGTGCCAGCAGTGAAGGTGATTGGACAGGGTTATACGAGCAGTACTTC.